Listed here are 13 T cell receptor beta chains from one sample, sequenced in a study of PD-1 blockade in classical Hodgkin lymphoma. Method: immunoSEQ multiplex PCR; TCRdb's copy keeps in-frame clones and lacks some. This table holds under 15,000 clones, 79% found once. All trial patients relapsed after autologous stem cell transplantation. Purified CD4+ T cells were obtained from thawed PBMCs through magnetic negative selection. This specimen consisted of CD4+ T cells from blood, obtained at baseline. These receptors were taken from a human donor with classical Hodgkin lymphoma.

The CDR3 coding sequence is TGTGCCAGCAGTTTTGGGGGGGCGCGAGTAACTGGGGCCAACGTCCTGACTTTC. This sequence encodes CASSFGGARVTGANVLTF. V usage is TRBV28 and J usage is TRBJ2-6; weak D call: TRBD2 (7 bases). The CDR3 consists of 18 residues. Germline V gives CDR1 MDHEN, CDR2 SYDVKM. Trimming cost V 3 bases and J 2 bases, with 17 bases left between them.

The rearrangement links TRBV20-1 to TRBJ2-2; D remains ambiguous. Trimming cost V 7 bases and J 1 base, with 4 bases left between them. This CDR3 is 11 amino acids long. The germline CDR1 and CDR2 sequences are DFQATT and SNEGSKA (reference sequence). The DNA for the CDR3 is TGCAGTGGATGGAACACCGGGGAGCTGTTTTTT. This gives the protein CSGWNTGELFF.

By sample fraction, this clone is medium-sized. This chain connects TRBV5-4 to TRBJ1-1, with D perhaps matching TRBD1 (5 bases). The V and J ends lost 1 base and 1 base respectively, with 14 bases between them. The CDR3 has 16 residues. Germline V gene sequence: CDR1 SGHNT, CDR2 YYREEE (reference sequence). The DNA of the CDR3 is TGTGCCAGCAGCTTGTGGGTCCTGGGACGGAACACTGAAGCTTTCTTT. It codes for CASSLWVLGRNTEAFF.

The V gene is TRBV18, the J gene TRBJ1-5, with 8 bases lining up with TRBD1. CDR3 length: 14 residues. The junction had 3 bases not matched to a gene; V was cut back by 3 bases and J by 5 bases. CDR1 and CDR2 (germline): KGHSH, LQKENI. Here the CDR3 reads CASSPTGDYQPQHF. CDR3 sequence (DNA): TGTGCCAGCTCACCGACAGGGGATTATCAGCCCCAGCATTTT.

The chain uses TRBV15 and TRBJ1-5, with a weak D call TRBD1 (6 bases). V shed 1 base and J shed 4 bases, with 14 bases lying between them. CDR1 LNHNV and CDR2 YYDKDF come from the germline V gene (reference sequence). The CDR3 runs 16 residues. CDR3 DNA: TGTGCCACCAGCAGAGGGGGGGACATGAGGAATCAGCCCCAGCATTTT. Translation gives CATSRGGDMRNQPQHF.

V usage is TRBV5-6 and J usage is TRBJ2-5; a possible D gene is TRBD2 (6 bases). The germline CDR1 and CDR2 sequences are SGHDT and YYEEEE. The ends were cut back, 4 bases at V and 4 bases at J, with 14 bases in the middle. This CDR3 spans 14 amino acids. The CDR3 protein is CASSPLATGETQYF. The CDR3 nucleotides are TGTGCCAGCAGCCCACTAGCCACGGGAGAGACCCAGTACTTC.

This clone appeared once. The CDR3 DNA reads TGTGCCAGTAGTATATCATCGACAGCCCGGGGTGAAGCTTTCTTT. Its protein is CASSISSTARGEAFF. V is TRBV6-5 and J is TRBJ1-1; maybe TRBD1 (5 bases). The CDR3 runs to 15 residues. Germline V CDR1 and CDR2: MNHEY, SVGAGI. The V end was cut by 9 bases, the J end by 7 bases, with 24 bases between.

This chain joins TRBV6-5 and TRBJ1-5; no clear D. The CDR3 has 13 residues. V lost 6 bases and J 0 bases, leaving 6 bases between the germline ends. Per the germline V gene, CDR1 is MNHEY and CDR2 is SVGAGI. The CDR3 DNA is TGTGCCAGCAGAATTGGTAGCAATCAGCCCCAGCATTTT. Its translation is CASRIGSNQPQHF.

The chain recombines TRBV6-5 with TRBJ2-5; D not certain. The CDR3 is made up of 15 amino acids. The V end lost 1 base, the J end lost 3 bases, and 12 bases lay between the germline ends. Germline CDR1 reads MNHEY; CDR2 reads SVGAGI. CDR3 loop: CASSYFGRIEETQYF. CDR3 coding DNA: TGTGCCAGCAGTTACTTCGGCAGGATAGAAGAGACCCAGTACTTC.

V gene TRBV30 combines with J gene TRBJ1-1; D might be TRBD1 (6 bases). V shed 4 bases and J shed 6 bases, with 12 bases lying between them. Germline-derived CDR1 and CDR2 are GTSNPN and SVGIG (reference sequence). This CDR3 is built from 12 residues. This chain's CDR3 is CAWIGGRAEAFF. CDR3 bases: TGTGCCTGGATAGGGGGGAGGGCTGAAGCTTTCTTT. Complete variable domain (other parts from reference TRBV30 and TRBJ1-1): SQTIHQWPATLVQPVGSPLSLECTVEGTSNPNLYWYRQAAGRGLQLLFYSVGIGQISSEVPQNLSASRPQDRQFILSSKKLLLSDSGFYLCAWIGGRAEAFFGQGTRLTVV.

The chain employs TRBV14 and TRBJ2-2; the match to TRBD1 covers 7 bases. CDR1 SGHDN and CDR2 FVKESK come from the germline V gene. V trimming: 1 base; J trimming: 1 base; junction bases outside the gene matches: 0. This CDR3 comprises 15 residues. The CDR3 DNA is TGTGCCAGCAGCCAAGCAGGGGGGAACACCGGGGAGCTGTTTTTT. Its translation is CASSQAGGNTGELFF.

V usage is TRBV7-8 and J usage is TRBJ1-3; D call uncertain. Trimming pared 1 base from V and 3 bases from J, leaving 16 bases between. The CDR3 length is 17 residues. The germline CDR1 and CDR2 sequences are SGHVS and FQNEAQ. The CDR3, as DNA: TGTGCCAGCAGCTTAGAAGGCAGGCGTCTTTTTGGAAACACCATATATTTT. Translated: CASSLEGRRLFGNTIYF.

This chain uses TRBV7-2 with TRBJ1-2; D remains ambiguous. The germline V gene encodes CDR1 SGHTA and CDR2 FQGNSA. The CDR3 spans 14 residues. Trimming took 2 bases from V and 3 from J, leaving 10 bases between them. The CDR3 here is CASSLITADYGYTF. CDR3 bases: TGTGCCAGCAGCTTAATAACAGCCGACTATGGCTACACCTTC.